This T cell receptor (beta chain) was identified in a study of tumor-infiltrating lymphocytes in primary liver carcinoma. General study results and limits: Only around 7-25% of top clones occurred in all five tumor regions. Blood had a significantly lower top-250-clone fraction than tumors did (p = 0.039).

Constant-region priming of 500 to 550 ng total RNA yielded TCR beta cDNA. Libraries of TCR beta came from three nested multiplex PCR rounds with slightly modified ARM-PCR. Two initial PCR rounds of around 10 cycles each paired TRBV1-TRBV30 forward primers with a C-beta reverse primer. TCRdb re-called the multiplex PCR reads through MiXCR, storing one row per CDR3 protein. The table lists fewer than 250,000 distinct CDR3 sequences, around four fifths of them singletons. To note about this clonotype: The antigen remains undetermined. One end of the junction fails to match germline, which may point to a read error.

The CDR3 length is 15 residues. Germline CDR1 is MNHEY and CDR2 is SVGAGI. Co-extracted RNA and DNA came from roughly 20-30 mg of unsorted bulk tissue. The clonotype was recovered from a man in his forties or fifties with primary liver carcinoma and hepatitis B virus infection. Material for sequencing was tumor tissue from primary liver carcinoma. This chain links TRBV6-5 with TRBJ2-1; TRBD2 is a possible D gene (5 bases). CDR3 residues: CASRLAGPSYNEQLF. Here the CDR3 DNA reads TGTGCCAGCAGGCTAGCAGGTCCTTCCTACAATGAGCAGTTATTC.